The entry below describes one T cell receptor beta chain. The V segment lost 6 bases and the J segment 12 bases; nucleotides outside the gene matches: 16. This CDR3 has 15 amino acids. Germline V CDR1 and CDR2: MDHEN, SYDVKM. These data originate in a study of cytomegalovirus exposure and HLA in healthy donors. The protocol was immunoSEQ multiplex PCR, while the TCRdb copy is restricted to in-frame clones and leaves out a portion. Altogether 120,000 or so clones are present, roughly 90% being singletons, with the ten largest covering 1.5% to 2%. The chain combines TRBV28 with TRBJ2-1, with TRBD1 matching 8 bases. The sequence came from a woman under 30 in good health and CMV-seronegative. Sequencing input: PBMCs. CDR3 sequence: CASRRSGQGISGQFF. The CDR3 nucleotides read TGTGCCAGCAGAAGATCCGGACAGGGTATATCTGGGCAGTTCTTC.